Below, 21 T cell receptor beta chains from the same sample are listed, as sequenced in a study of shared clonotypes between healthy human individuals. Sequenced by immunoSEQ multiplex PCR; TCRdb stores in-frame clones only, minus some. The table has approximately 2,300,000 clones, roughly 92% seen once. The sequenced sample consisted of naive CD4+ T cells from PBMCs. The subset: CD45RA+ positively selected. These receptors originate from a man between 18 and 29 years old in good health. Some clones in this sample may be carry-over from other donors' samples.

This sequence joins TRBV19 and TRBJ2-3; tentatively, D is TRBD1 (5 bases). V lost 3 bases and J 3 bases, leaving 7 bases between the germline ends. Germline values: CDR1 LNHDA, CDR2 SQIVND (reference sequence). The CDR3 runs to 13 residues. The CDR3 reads CASSMPGTDTQYF. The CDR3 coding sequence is TGTGCCAGTAGTATGCCAGGGACAGATACGCAGTATTTT.

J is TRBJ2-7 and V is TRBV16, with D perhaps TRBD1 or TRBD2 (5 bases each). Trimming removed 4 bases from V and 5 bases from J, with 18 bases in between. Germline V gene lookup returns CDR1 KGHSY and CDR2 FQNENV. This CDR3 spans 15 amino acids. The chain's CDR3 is CASSRRPQGVDEQYF. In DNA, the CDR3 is TGTGCCAGCAGCCGTAGGCCCCAGGGAGTCGACGAGCAGTACTTC. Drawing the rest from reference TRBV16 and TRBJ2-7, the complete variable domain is GEEVAQTPKHLVRGEGQKAKLYCAPIKGHSYVFWYQQVLKNEFKFLISFQNENVFDETGMPKERFSAKCLPNSPCSLEIQATKLEDSAVYFCASSRRPQGVDEQYFGPGTRLTVT.

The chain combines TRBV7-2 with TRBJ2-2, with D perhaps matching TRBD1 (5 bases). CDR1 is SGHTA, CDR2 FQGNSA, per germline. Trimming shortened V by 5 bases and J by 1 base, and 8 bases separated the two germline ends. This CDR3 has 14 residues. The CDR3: CASSITGNTGELFF. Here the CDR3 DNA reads TGTGCCAGCAGCATAACAGGGAACACCGGGGAGCTGTTTTTT.

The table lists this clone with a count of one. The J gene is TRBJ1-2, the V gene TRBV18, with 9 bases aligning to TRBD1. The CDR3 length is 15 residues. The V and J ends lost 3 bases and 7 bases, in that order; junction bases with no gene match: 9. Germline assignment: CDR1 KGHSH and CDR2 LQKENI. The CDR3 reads CASSPSRQGVFGYTF. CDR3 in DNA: TGTGCCAGCTCACCGTCTCGACAGGGGGTTTTTGGCTACACCTTC. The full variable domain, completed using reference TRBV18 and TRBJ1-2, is NAGVMQNPRHLVRRRGQEARLRCSPMKGHSHVYWYRQLPEEGLKFMVYLQKENIIDESGMPKERFSAEFPKEGPSILRIQQVVRGDSAAYFCASSPSRQGVFGYTFGSGTRLTVV.

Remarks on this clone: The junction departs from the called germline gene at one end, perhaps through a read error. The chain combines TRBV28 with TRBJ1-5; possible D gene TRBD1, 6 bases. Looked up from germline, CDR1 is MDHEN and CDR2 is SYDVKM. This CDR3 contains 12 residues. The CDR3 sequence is CASSLPGTPPHF. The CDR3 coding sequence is TGTGCCAGCAGTTTACCTGGGACACCCCCGCATTTT.

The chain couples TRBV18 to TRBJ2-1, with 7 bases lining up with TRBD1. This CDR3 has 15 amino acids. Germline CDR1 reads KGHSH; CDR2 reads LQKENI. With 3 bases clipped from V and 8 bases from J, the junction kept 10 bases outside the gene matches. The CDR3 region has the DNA TGTGCCAGCTCACCTATCCGGACAGGTTTTGATGAGCAGTTCTTC. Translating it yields CASSPIRTGFDEQFF.

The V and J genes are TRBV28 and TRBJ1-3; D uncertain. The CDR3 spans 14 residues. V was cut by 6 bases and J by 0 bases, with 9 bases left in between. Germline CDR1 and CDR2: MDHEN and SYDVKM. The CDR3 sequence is CASRNRPSGNTIYF. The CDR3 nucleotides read TGTGCCAGCAGAAATAGACCCTCTGGAAACACCATATATTTT.

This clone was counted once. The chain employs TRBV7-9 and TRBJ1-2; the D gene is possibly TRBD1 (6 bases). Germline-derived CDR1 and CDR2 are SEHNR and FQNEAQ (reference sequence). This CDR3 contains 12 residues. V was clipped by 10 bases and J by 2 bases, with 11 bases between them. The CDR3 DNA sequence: TGTGCCACCCAGGACAGCAACTATGGCTACACCTTC. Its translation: CATQDSNYGYTF.

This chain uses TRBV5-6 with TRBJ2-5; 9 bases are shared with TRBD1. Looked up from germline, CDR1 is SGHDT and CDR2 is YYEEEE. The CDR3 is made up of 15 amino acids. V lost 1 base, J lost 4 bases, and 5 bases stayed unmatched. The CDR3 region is CASSLSRQGGETQYF. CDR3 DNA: TGTGCCAGCAGCTTGAGCAGACAGGGGGGAGAGACCCAGTACTTC. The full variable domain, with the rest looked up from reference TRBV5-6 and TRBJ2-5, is DAGVTQSPTHLIKTRGQQVTLRCSPKSGHDTVSWYQQALGQGPQFIFQYYEEEERQRGNFPDRFSGHQFPNYSSELNVNALLLGDSALYLCASSLSRQGGETQYFGPGTRLLVL.

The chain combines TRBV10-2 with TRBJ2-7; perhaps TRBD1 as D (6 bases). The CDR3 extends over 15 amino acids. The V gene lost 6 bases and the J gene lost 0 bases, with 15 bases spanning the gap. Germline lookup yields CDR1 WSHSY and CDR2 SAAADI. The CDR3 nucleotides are TGCGCCAGCAGGAACGCAAAAGGGGGCTCCTACGAGCAGTACTTC. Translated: CASRNAKGGSYEQYF.

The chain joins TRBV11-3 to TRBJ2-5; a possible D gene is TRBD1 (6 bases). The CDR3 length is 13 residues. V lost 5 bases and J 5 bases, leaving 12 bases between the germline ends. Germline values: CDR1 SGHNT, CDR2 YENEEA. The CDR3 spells CASSPSGDETQYF. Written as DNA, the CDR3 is TGTGCCAGCAGCCCCTCAGGGGATGAGACCCAGTACTTC.

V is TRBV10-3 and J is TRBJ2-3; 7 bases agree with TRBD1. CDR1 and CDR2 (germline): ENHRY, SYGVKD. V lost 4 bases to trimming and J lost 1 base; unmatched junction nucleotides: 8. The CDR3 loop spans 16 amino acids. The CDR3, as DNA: TGTGCCATCAGTGGACAACAGGGGCTGGGCACAGATACGCAGTATTTT. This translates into CAISGQQGLGTDTQYF.

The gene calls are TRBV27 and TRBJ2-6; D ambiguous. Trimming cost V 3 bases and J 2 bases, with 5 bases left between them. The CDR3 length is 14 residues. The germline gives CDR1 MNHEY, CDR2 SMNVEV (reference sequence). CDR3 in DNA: TGTGCCAGCAGTTTGATACCTGGGGCCAACGTCCTGACTTTC. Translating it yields CASSLIPGANVLTF.

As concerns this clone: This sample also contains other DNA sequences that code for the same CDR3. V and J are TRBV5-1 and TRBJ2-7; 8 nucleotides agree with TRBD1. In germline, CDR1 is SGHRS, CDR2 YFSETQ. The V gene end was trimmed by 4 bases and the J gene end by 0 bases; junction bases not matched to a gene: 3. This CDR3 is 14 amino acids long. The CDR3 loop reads CASSVGQGSYEQYF. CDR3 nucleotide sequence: TGCGCCAGCAGCGTCGGACAGGGCTCCTACGAGCAGTACTTC. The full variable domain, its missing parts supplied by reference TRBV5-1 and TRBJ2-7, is KAGVTQTPRYLIKTRGQQVTLSCSPISGHRSVSWYQQTPGQGLQFLFEYFSETQRNKGNFPGRFSGRQFSNSRSEMNVSTLELGDSALYLCASSVGQGSYEQYFGPGTRLTVT.

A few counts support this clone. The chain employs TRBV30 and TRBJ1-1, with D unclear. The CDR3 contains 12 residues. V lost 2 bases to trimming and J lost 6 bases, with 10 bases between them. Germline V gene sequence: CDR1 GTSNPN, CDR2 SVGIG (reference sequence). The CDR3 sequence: CAWSRDRAEAFF. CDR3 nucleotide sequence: TGTGCCTGGAGTCGAGATAGGGCTGAAGCTTTCTTT.

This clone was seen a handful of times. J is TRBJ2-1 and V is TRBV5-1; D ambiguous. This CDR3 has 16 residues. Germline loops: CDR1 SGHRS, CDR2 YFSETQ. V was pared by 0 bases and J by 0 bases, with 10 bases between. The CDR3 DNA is TGCGCCAGCAGCTTGGATGCCAGCAGCTCCTACAATGAGCAGTTCTTC. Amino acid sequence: CASSLDASSSYNEQFF. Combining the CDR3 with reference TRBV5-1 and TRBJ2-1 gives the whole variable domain KAGVTQTPRYLIKTRGQQVTLSCSPISGHRSVSWYQQTPGQGLQFLFEYFSETQRNKGNFPGRFSGRQFSNSRSEMNVSTLELGDSALYLCASSLDASSSYNEQFFGPGTRLTVL.

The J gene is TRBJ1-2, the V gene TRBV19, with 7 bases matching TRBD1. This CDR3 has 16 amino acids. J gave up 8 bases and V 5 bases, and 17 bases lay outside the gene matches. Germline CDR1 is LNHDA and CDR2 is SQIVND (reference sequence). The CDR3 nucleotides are TGTGCCAGTAGTCCCCGACAGGGTCGGGTTTACGTCGGCTACACCTTC. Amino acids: CASSPRQGRVYVGYTF.

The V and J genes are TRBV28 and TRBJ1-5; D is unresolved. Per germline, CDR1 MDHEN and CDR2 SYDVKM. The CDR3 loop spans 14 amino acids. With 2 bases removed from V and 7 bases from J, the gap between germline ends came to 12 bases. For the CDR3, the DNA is TGTGCCAGCAGTTTACTGGCAGGCGGGCAGCCCCAGCATTTT. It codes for CASSLLAGGQPQHF.

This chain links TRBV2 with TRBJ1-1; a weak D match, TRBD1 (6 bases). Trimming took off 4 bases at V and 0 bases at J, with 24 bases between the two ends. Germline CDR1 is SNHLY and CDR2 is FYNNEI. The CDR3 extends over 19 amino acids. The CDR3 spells CASSVGGRLAGSMNTEAFF. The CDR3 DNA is TGTGCCAGCAGTGTGGGGGGGCGCTTGGCCGGGAGCATGAACACTGAAGCTTTCTTT.

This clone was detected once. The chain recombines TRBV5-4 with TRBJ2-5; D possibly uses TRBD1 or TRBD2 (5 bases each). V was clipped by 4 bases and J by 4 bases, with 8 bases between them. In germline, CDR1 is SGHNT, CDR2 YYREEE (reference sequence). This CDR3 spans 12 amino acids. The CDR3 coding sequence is TGTGCCAGCAGCAAGGGACCAGAGACCCAGTACTTC. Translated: CASSKGPETQYF.

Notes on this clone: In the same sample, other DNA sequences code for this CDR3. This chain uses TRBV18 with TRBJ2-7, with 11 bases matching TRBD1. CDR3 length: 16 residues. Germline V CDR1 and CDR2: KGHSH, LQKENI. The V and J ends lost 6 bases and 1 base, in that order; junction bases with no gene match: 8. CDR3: CASSPGQGAISYEQYF. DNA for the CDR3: TGTGCCAGCTCCCCCGGACAGGGGGCTATTTCCTACGAGCAGTACTTC.